These 17 T cell receptor beta chains came from one sample sequenced in a study of blood T cell repertoires in COVID-19. Measured with immunoSEQ multiplex PCR; TCRdb has only the in-frame clones, and not every one. Here the sample spans about 89,000 clones, 60% to 80% being singletons. The sample was peripheral blood. These receptors originate from a woman aged 80 or over with acute or convalescent COVID-19.

This clone appeared many times. The gene calls are TRBV2 and TRBJ1-6, with D unclear. The V gene lost 1 base and the J gene lost 7 bases, with 5 bases spanning the gap. Germline CDR1 and CDR2: SNHLY and FYNNEI. This CDR3 has 13 residues. The CDR3 loop is CASSEDNNSPLHF. DNA for the CDR3: TGTGCCAGCAGTGAAGACAACAATTCACCCCTCCACTTT.

This clone was seen once. The V call is TRBV4-2, the J call TRBJ2-3; TRBD2 might be the D (8 bases). V was clipped by 2 bases and J by 6 bases, with 18 bases between them. The CDR3 consists of 16 residues. Germline lookup yields CDR1 LGHNA and CDR2 YNFKEQ. In DNA, the CDR3 is TGTGCCAGCAGCCAATCGGGACTAGGGACAGAGGATACGCAGTATTTT. Translation: CASSQSGLGTEDTQYF.

This clone has just a few counts. A read error may account for a junction end that differs from germline. The J gene is TRBJ1-2, the V gene TRBV3-1 (or the pseudogene TRBV3-2), with D hard to call. Germline V gives CDR1 LGHDT, CDR2 YNNKEL (reference sequence). This CDR3 comprises 9 residues. CDR3 nucleotides: TGTGCCAGCAGCCTCTTTTCCCTCTTC. It specifies CASSLFSLF.

This clone appeared once. The genes are TRBV4-2 and TRBJ1-1; TRBD1 matches 9 bases. The V and J ends lost 3 bases and 5 bases, in that order; junction bases with no gene match: 4. This CDR3 is 14 amino acids long. In germline, CDR1 is LGHNA, CDR2 YNFKEQ. CDR3 amino acids: CASSHPGQGTEAFF. The CDR3 nucleotides read TGTGCCAGCAGCCACCCCGGACAGGGGACTGAAGCTTTCTTT.

J is TRBJ1-2 and V is TRBV19, with 9 bases fitting TRBD1. Germline-derived CDR1 and CDR2 are LNHDA and SQIVND (reference sequence). This CDR3 has 15 residues. Trimming at V came to 5 bases and at J to 7 bases, leaving 11 bases not matched to a gene. Written as DNA, the CDR3 is TGTGCCAGTAGTGCGCTCGGGACAGGGCGGGGTGGCTACACCTTC. It translates to CASSALGTGRGGYTF.

V gene TRBV3-1 (or the pseudogene TRBV3-2) combines with J gene TRBJ1-5; D call uncertain. The CDR3 loop spans 17 amino acids. Trimming stripped 4 bases from V and 0 bases from J, with 16 bases between. The V gene's germline CDR1 is LGHDT and CDR2 YNNKEL (reference sequence). CDR3: CASSPGGVDFSNQPQHF. The CDR3 DNA reads TGTGCCAGCAGCCCTGGTGGAGTTGATTTTAGCAATCAGCCCCAGCATTTT.

This chain uses TRBV5-1 with TRBJ2-5, with D uncertain. The V end lost 4 bases, the J end lost 0 bases, and 16 bases lay between the germline ends. The CDR3 length is 16 residues. The germline V gene encodes CDR1 SGHRS and CDR2 YFSETQ. The CDR3 DNA is TGCGCCAGCAGCCGAGGTTCGCGCACGTACCAAGAGACCCAGTACTTC. Protein: CASSRGSRTYQETQYF. Full variable domain (missing parts from reference TRBV5-1 and TRBJ2-5): KAGVTQTPRYLIKTRGQQVTLSCSPISGHRSVSWYQQTPGQGLQFLFEYFSETQRNKGNFPGRFSGRQFSNSRSEMNVSTLELGDSALYLCASSRGSRTYQETQYFGPGTRLLVL.

The chain recombines TRBV6-2 or TRBV6-3 with TRBJ1-5; D remains unclear. The CDR3 is 14 amino acids. Trimming cost V 4 bases and J 0 bases, with 7 bases left between them. Per germline, CDR1 MNHEY and CDR2 SVGEGT. This CDR3 reads CASSFGGSNQPQHF. DNA of the CDR3: TGTGCCAGCAGTTTCGGCGGTAGCAATCAGCCCCAGCATTTT.

The genes are TRBV4-1 and TRBJ2-7; TRBD1 might be the D (5 bases). Deletions cut 1 base from V and 6 bases from J, with 16 bases between. Germline loops: CDR1 MGHRA, CDR2 YSYEKL. The CDR3 has 15 amino acids. CDR3 DNA: TGCGCCAGCAGCCAAGTCGCAGGGTCTCTGTCCGAGCAGTACTTC. It encodes CASSQVAGSLSEQYF.

The chain carries TRBV4-1 and TRBJ2-2; D is perhaps TRBD2 (5 bases). CDR3 length: 16 amino acids. The germline V gene has CDR1 MGHRA and CDR2 YSYEKL. The ends were cut back, 0 bases at V and 3 bases at J, with 11 bases in the middle. CDR3 region: CASSQDPLVDTGELFF. In nucleotides, the CDR3 is TGCGCCAGCAGCCAAGATCCACTAGTCGACACCGGGGAGCTGTTTTTT.

This chain joins TRBV9 and TRBJ2-3; possible D gene TRBD1, 6 bases. The CDR3 totals 20 residues. Germline lookup yields CDR1 SGDLS and CDR2 YYNGEE. Trimming pared 3 bases from V and 2 bases from J, leaving 28 bases between. CDR3 coding DNA: TGTGCCAGCAGCGGATGGAAAGGGGGACCCAACGAACTCTTCACAGATACGCAGTATTTT. Its protein is CASSGWKGGPNELFTDTQYF. The entire variable domain, with the rest obtained from reference TRBV9 and TRBJ2-3, is as follows: DSGVTQTPKHLITATGQRVTLRCSPRSGDLSVYWYQQSLDQGLQFLIQYYNGEERAKGNILERFSAQQFPDLHSELNLSSLELGDSALYFCASSGWKGGPNELFTDTQYFGPGTRLTVL.

This chain joins TRBV20-1 and TRBJ2-3; 7 nucleotides match TRBD2. The CDR3 length is 15 residues. The germline V gene has CDR1 DFQATT and CDR2 SNEGSKA (reference sequence). Trimming at V came to 3 bases and at J to 1 base, leaving 7 bases not matched to a gene. The CDR3 nucleotides are TGCAGTGCTAGTAGACTAGCTATCGGCACAGATACGCAGTATTTT. Protein sequence: CSASRLAIGTDTQYF.

J is TRBJ1-2 and V is TRBV12-3 or TRBV12-4; 8 bases agree with TRBD1. The trim removed 6 bases at V and 4 bases at J, leaving 4 bases unmatched. There are 13 residues in the CDR3. DNA for the CDR3: TGTGCCAGCAGACCAACAGGGGGCTATGGCTACACCTTC. Its translation is CASRPTGGYGYTF.

The chain carries TRBV28 and TRBJ2-3; 7 bases fit TRBD2. Germline CDR1 reads MDHEN; CDR2 reads SYDVKM. Germline trimming cut 7 bases from V and 5 bases from J; bases unmatched to any gene: 6. The CDR3 has 13 residues. In nucleotides, the CDR3 is TGTGCCAGCACCAGTGGGAGGGAAGATACGCAGTATTTT. Amino acids: CASTSGREDTQYF.

This sequence joins TRBV10-3 and TRBJ1-2; a weak D match, TRBD1 (6 bases). The V gene's germline CDR1 is ENHRY and CDR2 SYGVKD. Between the trimmed V and J ends, which lost 3 bases and 4 bases, there was a span of 18 bases. The CDR3 totals 16 residues. The CDR3: CAISDRGPGAIYGYTF. The CDR3 DNA is TGTGCCATCAGTGACCGTGGACCAGGGGCAATCTATGGCTACACCTTC.

This clone was seen a few times. V is TRBV28 and J is TRBJ2-4, with D maybe TRBD1 (6 bases). Per the germline V gene, CDR1 is MDHEN and CDR2 is SYDVKM. The V end lost 6 bases, the J end lost 1 base, and 19 bases lay between the germline ends. The CDR3 is 17 amino acids. CDR3 protein: CASSYQTGIWAKNIQYF. The CDR3 DNA reads as TGTGCCAGCAGCTACCAGACAGGAATTTGGGCCAAAAACATTCAGTACTTC.

The chain links TRBV7-8 to TRBJ2-1, with D hard to call. This CDR3 is 11 amino acids long. Trimming cost V 5 bases and J 4 bases, with 3 bases left between them. Germline values: CDR1 SGHVS, CDR2 FQNEAQ. CDR3 sequence (DNA): TGTGCCAGCAGCACATACAATGAGCAGTTCTTC. This encodes CASSTYNEQFF.